Listed here are 4 T cell receptor beta chains from one sample, sequenced in a study of multiple sclerosis patients with progressive multifocal leukoencephalopathy (dated 2019 in TCRdb). This sample's time point label indicates: less than 7 months of natalizumab therapy. This specimen's treatment or condition label, per the study, means: on natalizumab therapy at sampling. The library came from the immunoSEQ multiplex PCR assay. The table comes from immuneACCESS by way of TCRdb, which keeps in-frame sequences with V and J called. Part of the clones is missing from these tables; in studies checked, under half for an unresolved V gene and the rest for unknown reasons. The sample data list 29,000 or so clones, and about 90% of these were observed just once. Approximately 1.6% of the sample is taken by the ten largest. The sample was PBMCs, taken from a patient treated with natalizumab. The receptor source for this set is a human donor with multiple sclerosis.

CDR3 DNA: TGTGCCAGCAGCTTGGGCGGGACCACGGACAATGAGCAGTTCTTC. Its translation: CASSLGGTTDNEQFF. The chain is built from TRBV5-4 and TRBJ2-1; maybe TRBD2 (6 bases). The germline V gene encodes CDR1 SGHNT and CDR2 YYREEE (reference sequence). The CDR3 runs 15 residues. With 0 bases removed from V and 5 bases from J, the gap between germline ends came to 12 bases.

The chain has TRBV28 and TRBJ1-5; 7 bases are shared with TRBD1. The germline V gene has CDR1 MDHEN and CDR2 SYDVKM. V lost 4 bases and J lost 3; bases outside the gene matches: 9. CDR3 length: 16 amino acids. The CDR3 nucleotides are TGTGCCAGCAGTTCGGGGACAGCCTATACCAATCAGCCCCAGCATTTT. This translates into CASSSGTAYTNQPQHF.

This rearrangement joins TRBV7-2 to TRBJ2-2; D is tentatively TRBD1 or TRBD2 (5 bases each). Germline CDR1 SGHTA, CDR2 FQGNSA. The length of the CDR3 is 15 residues. V lost 5 bases and J 2 bases, leaving 12 bases between the germline ends. The CDR3 DNA follows: TGTGCCAGCAGCACCGGGGCAGTTAACACCGGGGAGCTGTTTTTT. Encoded protein: CASSTGAVNTGELFF.

The table lists this clone with a count of one. This chain uses TRBV2 with TRBJ2-7, with D possibly being TRBD1 or TRBD2 (7 bases each). The CDR3 runs 13 residues. Per germline, CDR1 SNHLY and CDR2 FYNNEI. Between the trimmed V and J ends, which lost 5 bases and 7 bases, there was a span of 15 bases. The CDR3: CASSSGGGTEQYF. The CDR3 DNA reads TGTGCCAGCAGTTCAGGGGGGGGCACAGAGCAGTACTTC.